Included here is one T cell receptor beta chain sequence, with context. Under the authors' procedure: From reference gene primer amplification, estimates of nucleated cell counts were derived. Only in-frame clones appear in the TCRdb table, and some are missing; sequencing was by immunoSEQ multiplex PCR. V and J calls and clone size are those listed in that table; D and trimming were worked out from the DNA. This sample has roughly 100,000 clones, with over 80% found just once. The CDR3 spans 17 residues. V dropped 0 bases and J dropped 1 base, with 16 bases sitting between them. Germline values: CDR1 SGHRS, CDR2 YFSETQ. This sample is drawn from a study of blood T cell repertoires in COVID-19. Study at large: Acute and convalescent COVID-19 specimens originated in the United States, Italy and Spain. T cells, B-cell-depleted T cells, or PBMCs supplied cDNA or gDNA.

The rearrangement joins TRBV5-1 to TRBJ1-2; TRBD1 is a possible D gene (5 bases). The sequence derives from a woman aged 45 to 65 in a cohort sampled during active COVID-19. The specimen sequenced was peripheral blood. CDR3 residues: CASSLVRRRDFNYGYTF. The CDR3 DNA sequence: TGCGCCAGCAGCTTGGTTAGAAGGCGGGACTTTAACTATGGCTACACCTTC. Full variable domain (rest looked up from reference TRBV5-1 and TRBJ1-2): KAGVTQTPRYLIKTRGQQVTLSCSPISGHRSVSWYQQTPGQGLQFLFEYFSETQRNKGNFPGRFSGRQFSNSRSEMNVSTLELGDSALYLCASSLVRRRDFNYGYTFGSGTRLTVV.